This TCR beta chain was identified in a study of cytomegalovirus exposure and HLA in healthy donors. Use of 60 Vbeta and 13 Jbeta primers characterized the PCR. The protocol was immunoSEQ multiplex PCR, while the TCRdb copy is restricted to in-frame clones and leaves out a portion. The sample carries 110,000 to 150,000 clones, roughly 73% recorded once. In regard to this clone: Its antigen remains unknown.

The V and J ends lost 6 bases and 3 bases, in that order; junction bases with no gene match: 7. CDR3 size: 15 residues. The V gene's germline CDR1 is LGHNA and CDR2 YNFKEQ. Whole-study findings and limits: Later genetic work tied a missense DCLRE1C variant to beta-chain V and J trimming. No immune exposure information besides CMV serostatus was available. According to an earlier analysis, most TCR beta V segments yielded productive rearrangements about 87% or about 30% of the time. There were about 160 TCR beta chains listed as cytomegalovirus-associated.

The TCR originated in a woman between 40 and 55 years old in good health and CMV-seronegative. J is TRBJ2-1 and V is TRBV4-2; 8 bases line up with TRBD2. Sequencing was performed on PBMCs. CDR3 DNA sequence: TGTGCCAGCAGACCAGCAAGCGGGGGCTACAATGAGCAGTTCTTC. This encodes CASRPASGGYNEQFF.